This T cell receptor beta chain originates from a study of CD8 T cells in ankylosing spondylitis. Study outcomes and limitations: Prior literature has documented some motif variants in synovial fluid and blood from reactive arthritis. Ankylosing spondylitis blood appeared to carry a characteristic TCR beta motif of eight or nine highly homologous variants.

There are 13 residues in the CDR3. The V gene lost 8 bases and the J gene lost 1 base, with 10 bases spanning the gap. Germline CDR1 is MNHEY and CDR2 is SMNVEV (reference sequence). Note on this clonotype: Antigen: not known.

Via MiXCR, TCRdb re-called the 5' RACE reads, giving one row per CDR3 protein. The sample carries some 330,000 distinct CDR3 sequences, 6.5% to 10% recorded once. The sample comprised blood, either unsorted or a sorted T cell fraction (not recorded which). The TCR sequence derives from a male donor with ankylosing spondylitis. The chain couples TRBV27 to TRBJ2-3; perhaps TRBD1 as D (5 bases). The CDR3 loop is CASGGAGTDTQYF. DNA for the CDR3: TGTGCCAGCGGTGGGGCCGGCACAGATACGCAGTATTTT.